This T cell receptor (beta chain) originates from a study of cytomegalovirus exposure and HLA in healthy donors. The count of this clone is one. The CDR3 sequence is 14 residues long. Germline lookup yields CDR1 MNHNS and CDR2 SASEGT. Trimming removed 4 bases from V and 0 bases from J, with 7 bases in between. A multiplex PCR was run with 60 Vbeta primers and 13 Jbeta primers. Assay: immunoSEQ multiplex PCR; the TCRdb copy retains only in-frame clones and omits some. There are roughly 100,000 clones in the sample; over 60% occur only once, and roughly 5% lies in the top ten. The TCR was taken from a female donor in good health and CMV-seropositive. Input material: PBMCs. The chain recombines TRBV6-1 with TRBJ1-5; no clear D. The CDR3 nucleotides read TGTGCCAGCAGTGTAGTAGATAGCAATCAGCCCCAGCATTTT. Encoded protein: CASSVVDSNQPQHF.